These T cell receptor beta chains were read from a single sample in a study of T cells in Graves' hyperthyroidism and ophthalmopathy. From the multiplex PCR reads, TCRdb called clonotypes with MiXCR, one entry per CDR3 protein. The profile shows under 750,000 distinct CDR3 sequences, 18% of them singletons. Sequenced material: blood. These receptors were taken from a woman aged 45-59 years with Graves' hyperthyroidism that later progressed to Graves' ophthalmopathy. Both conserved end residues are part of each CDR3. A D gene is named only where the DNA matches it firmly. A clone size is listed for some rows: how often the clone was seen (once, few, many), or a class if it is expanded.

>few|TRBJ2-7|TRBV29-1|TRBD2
TGCAGCGTTCGGCGCCAGGGAGGGGCCTACGAGCAGTACTTC
CSVRRQGGAYEQYF
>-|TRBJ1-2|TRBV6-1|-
TGTGCCAGCACCCCACCCCCCCCGACTGGGGGCGCATACGGCTACACCTTC
CASTPPPPTGGAYGYTF
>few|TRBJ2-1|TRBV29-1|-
TGCAGCGTTGGGAGTGACGTTGCCGCCTACAATGAGCAGTTCTTC
CSVGSDVAAYNEQFF
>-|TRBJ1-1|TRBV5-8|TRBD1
TGTGCCAGCAGCTTAGAGGGACAGGAGTACACTGAAGCTTTCTTT
CASSLEGQEYTEAFF
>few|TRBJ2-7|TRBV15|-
TGTGCCACCAGCACTTCAGGGTTCCCCTACGAGCAGTACTTC
CATSTSGFPYEQYF
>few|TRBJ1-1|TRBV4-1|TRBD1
TGCGCCAGCAGCCAAGAACCGGGACAGGGGAACACTGAAGCTTTCTTT
CASSQEPGQGNTEAFF
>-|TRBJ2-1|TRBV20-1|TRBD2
TGCAGTGCCCCCTACGGGGAGCGGGGGTGGGATGAGCAGTTCTTC
CSAPYGERGWDEQFF
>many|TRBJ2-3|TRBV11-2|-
TGTGCCAGCAGCATTAGCGGAGTCACGAATACGCAGTATTTT
CASSISGVTNTQYF
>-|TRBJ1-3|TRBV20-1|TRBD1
TGCAGTGCCAGAAAACCGGGACAGCTACTTTCTGGAAACACCATATATTTT
CSARKPGQLLSGNTIYF
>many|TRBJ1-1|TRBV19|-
TGTGCCAGTATGAGAAAGGGGACGGGCACTGAAGCTTTCTTT
CASMRKGTGTEAFF
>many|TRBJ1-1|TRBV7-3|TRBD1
TGTGCCAGCAGCTCACCGGACAGGCCTGAAGCTTTCTTT
CASSSPDRPEAFF
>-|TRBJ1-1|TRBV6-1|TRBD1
TGTGCCAGCAGTGACGAGGGGGCAGAGAACACTGAAGCTTTCTTT
CASSDEGAENTEAFF
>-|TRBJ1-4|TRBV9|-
TGTGCCAGCAGCTCCCTGGTGGGGGAAAAACTGTTTTTT
CASSSLVGEKLFF
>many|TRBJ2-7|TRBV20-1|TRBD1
TGCAGTGCAACTCCGCCGGGACAGGGCTACGAGCAGTACTTC
CSATPPGQGYEQYF
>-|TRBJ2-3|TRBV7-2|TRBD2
TGTGCCTCCTTACCGGGACTAGCAACAGATACGCAGTATTTT
CASLPGLATDTQYF
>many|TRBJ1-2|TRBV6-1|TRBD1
TGTGCCAGCATCAAACAGGGGGCTGGCTATGGCTACACCTTC
CASIKQGAGYGYTF
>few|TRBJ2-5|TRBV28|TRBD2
TGTGCCAGCAGTCGTCCTCTAGCGGGAGTGGGGGAGACCCAGTACTTC
CASSRPLAGVGETQYF
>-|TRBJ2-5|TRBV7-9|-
TGTGCCAGCAGGCGGGCAGGGACTGAAGGAGAGACCCAGTACTTC
CASRRAGTEGETQYF
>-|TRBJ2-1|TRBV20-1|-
TGCAGTGCTAGTAACGGGGGCTTACACAATGAGCAGTTCTTC
CSASNGGLHNEQFF
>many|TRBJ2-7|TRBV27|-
TGTGCCAGCAGTTTAGGGCAACTCTACGAGCAGTACTTC
CASSLGQLYEQYF
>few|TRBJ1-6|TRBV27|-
TGTGCCAGCAGGGACACTTATAATTCACCCCTCCACTTT
CASRDTYNSPLHF
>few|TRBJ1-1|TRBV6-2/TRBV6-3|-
TGTGCCAGCAGGGGCAGGGTCACTGAAGCTTTCTTT
CASRGRVTEAFF
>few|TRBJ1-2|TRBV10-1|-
TGCGCCAGCAGTGAGAACCCTAACTATGGCTACACCTTC
CASSENPNYGYTF
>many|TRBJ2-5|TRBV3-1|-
TGTGCCAGCAGCCAAGACCTGTACCAAGAGACCCAGTACTTC
CASSQDLYQETQYF
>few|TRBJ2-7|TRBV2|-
TGTGCCAGCATGACAGACATGTCCTACGAGCAGTACTTC
CASMTDMSYEQYF
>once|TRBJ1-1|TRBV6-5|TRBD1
TGTGCCAGCAGTTACGGACAGGGGGAGTCTGAAGCTTTCTTT
CASSYGQGESEAFF
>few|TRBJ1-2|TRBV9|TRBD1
TGTGCCAGCAGCACCACAGGGGAGGGGCTCTATGGCTACACCTTC
CASSTTGEGLYGYTF
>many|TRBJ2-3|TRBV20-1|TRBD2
TGCAGTGCCCCAAGTAGCAGCGGGGGCGGCACAGATACGCAGTATTTT
CSAPSSSGGGTDTQYF
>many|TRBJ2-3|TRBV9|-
TGTGCCAGCAGCGTAGCTGGGGCGGCACGGGATACGCAGTATTTT
CASSVAGAARDTQYF
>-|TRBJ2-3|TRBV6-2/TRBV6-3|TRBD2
TGTGCCAGCAGTACCACCGGGACTATACCAGATACGCAGTATTTT
CASSTTGTIPDTQYF
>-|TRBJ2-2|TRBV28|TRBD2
TGTGCCAGCCGAAGACTAGCGGGAGGGCTCGGCACCGGGGAGCTGTTTTTT
CASRRLAGGLGTGELFF
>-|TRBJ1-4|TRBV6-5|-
TGTGCCAGCAGTTTTTCAAGGAGGACTGAAAAACTGTTTTTT
CASSFSRRTEKLFF